One TCR beta chain is described in this entry. As yet, its antigen is unknown. What CD8 memory combined were CD45RO+ cells and CCR7-negative CD45RA+ TemRA cells. CDR1 MNHEY and CDR2 SMNVEV come from the germline V gene (reference sequence). J gave up 5 bases and V 6 bases, and 7 bases lay outside the gene matches. CDR3 size: 14 residues. Investigators spread the genomic DNA of each subset evenly over several immunoSEQ plates. In the authors' workflow: ImmunoSEQ supplied junction-only sequences lacking quality scores, so filtering was different. Data came from immunoSEQ multiplex PCR; TCRdb stores just in-frame clones and leaves some out. That table supplies the V and J calls and clone size; D and trimming were determined from the DNA. This sample has around 690,000 clones; 80% to 95% occur once, and the top ten carry around a third. The data were taken from a study of shared clonotypes between healthy human individuals. Findings of the study overall: Only blood was sampled, and tissue TCR repertoires likely differ from blood ones.

This receptor was obtained from a man younger than 35 in good health. Some clones in this sample may be carry-over from other donors' samples. Sequenced sample: memory CD8+ T cells from PBMCs. Specified subset: CD45RO+ cells pooled with CCR7-negative TemRA cells. This chain joins TRBV27 and TRBJ2-5, with 9 positions matching TRBD1. CDR3 sequence: CASSQGQGGETQYF. The CDR3 bases are TGTGCCAGCAGCCAGGGACAGGGAGGTGAGACCCAGTACTTC.